This T cell receptor (beta chain) was sequenced in a study of beta chain features in type 1 diabetes. The germline V gene encodes CDR1 SGHDT and CDR2 YYEEEE. V was clipped by 4 bases and J by 2 bases, with 14 bases between them. The CDR3 is made up of 15 amino acids. TCRB transcripts that were expressed got sequenced, as all of the isolated RNA had been reverse transcribed. The data were produced by immunoSEQ multiplex PCR, yet TCRdb's version contains in-frame clones alone and is incomplete. The data show about 350,000 clones, 20% seen once. Researchers reported sorting CD4+ naive, central memory, regulatory and stem cell-like memory cells via CD45RO/CCR7/CD25/CD127/CD95/CD27. This clone was detected a few times.

The J gene is TRBJ2-3, the V gene TRBV5-6, with D perhaps TRBD2 (7 bases). This TCR derives from a woman aged 18 to 35 in good health. The sample comprised naive CD4+ T cells from blood. CDR3 coding DNA: TGTGCCAGCAGCCGGAAGGGGGGGACCACAGATACGCAGTATTTT. Translation gives CASSRKGGTTDTQYF.